This T cell receptor beta chain emerged from a study of lymphopenia after photon versus proton radiotherapy. Clones were sequenced by immunoSEQ multiplex PCR, and TCRdb holds only the in-frame ones, with some missing. The table lists fewer than 35,000 clones, about 91% of them singletons. Germline CDR1 and CDR2: MNHEY and SVGAGI. V dropped 6 bases and J dropped 8 bases, with 15 bases sitting between them. The CDR3 has 13 amino acids. Findings of the study overall: Larger post-nadir TCR diversity loss correlated inversely with survival in deceased patients. Relative stability marked proton patients; photon patients lost diversity and naive cells.

As concerns this clone: Its antigen is unidentified.

The receptor's source is a woman in her 70s with pancreatic cancer. Some clones in this sample may be carry-over from other donors' samples. The V and J genes are TRBV6-5 and TRBJ2-3, with D unresolved. The sequences come from peripheral blood, collected from a patient treated with proton-based radiotherapy. The CDR3: CASSRTGLSTQYF. CDR3 coding DNA: TGTGCCAGCAGCCGAACTGGTTTAAGTACGCAGTATTTT.